The clone carrying this T cell receptor (beta chain) was counted a few times. Its specificity is not known. In TCRdb, the 5' RACE reads were re-called with MiXCR into one record per CDR3 protein. The table records fewer than 250,000 distinct CDR3 sequences, 6% to 9% of them present only once. The sample originates from a study of identical twins. Study findings and constraints: Donors were not followed over many years; analysis was cross-sectional. Sharing of beta out-of-frame sequences by twins showed a weaker excess. Researchers caution that invariant MAIT and iNKT cells could partly confound zero-insertion analyses.

Germline CDR1 MNHEY, CDR2 SMNVEV (reference sequence). The CDR3 totals 16 residues. With 1 base clipped from V and 5 bases from J, the junction kept 9 bases outside the gene matches. A further study also used this sample, focusing on yellow fever vaccine responses in identical twins.

V and J are TRBV27 and TRBJ2-3, with 7 bases matching TRBD2. The source of this sequence is a woman younger than 30 in good health. The source material was memory (CD45RO+) T cells sorted from blood. The DNA for the CDR3 is TGTGCCAGCAGTTTATTTTGGGGGGGAGCGGTAGATACGCAGTATTTT. It encodes CASSLFWGGAVDTQYF.